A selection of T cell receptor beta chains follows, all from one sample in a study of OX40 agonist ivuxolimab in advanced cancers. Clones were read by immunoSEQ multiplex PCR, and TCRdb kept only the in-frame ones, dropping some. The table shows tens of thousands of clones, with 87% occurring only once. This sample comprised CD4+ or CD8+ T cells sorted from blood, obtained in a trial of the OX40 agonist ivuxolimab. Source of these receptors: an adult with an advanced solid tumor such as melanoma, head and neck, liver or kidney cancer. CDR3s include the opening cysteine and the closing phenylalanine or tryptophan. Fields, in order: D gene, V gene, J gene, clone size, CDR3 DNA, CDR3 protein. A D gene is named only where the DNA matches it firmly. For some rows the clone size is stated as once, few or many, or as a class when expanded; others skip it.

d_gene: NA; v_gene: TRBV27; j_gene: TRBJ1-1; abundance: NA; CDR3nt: TGTGCCAGCAGTTACGGATGGGGGAACACTGAAGCTTTCTTT; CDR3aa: CASSYGWGNTEAFF
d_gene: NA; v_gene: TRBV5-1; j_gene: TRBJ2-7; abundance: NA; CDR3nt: TGCGCCAGCAGGCCTGGGACACTGAGCTCCTACGAGCAGTACTTC; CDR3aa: CASRPGTLSSYEQYF
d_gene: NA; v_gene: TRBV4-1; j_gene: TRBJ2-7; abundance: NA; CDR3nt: TGCGCCAGCAGCCAAGTTCCGGGGGAGCAATACGAGCAGTACTTC; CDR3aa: CASSQVPGEQYEQYF
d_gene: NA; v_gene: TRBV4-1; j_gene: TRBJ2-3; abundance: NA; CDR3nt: TGCGCCAGCACCCTAAATCCCAGGGGCGGCACAGATACGCAGTATTTT; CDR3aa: CASTLNPRGGTDTQYF
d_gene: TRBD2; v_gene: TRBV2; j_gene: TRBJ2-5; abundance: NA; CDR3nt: TGTGCCAGCAGTGATATACACGGGGCTAGCGGGAGTTTGTACCAAGAGACCCAGTACTTC; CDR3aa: CASSDIHGASGSLYQETQYF
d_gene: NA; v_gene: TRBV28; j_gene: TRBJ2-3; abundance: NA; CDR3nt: TGTGCCAGCAGTAAACTACATACGCAGTATTTT; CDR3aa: CASSKLHTQYF
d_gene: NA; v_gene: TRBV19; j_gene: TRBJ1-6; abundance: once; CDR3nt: TGTGCCAGTAGTTTGCGTCCTAATTCACCCCTCCACTTT; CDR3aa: CASSLRPNSPLHF
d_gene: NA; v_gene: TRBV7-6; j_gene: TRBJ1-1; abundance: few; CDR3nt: TGTGCCAGCAGTCCGGGCCTGAACACTGAAGCTTTCTTT; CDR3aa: CASSPGLNTEAFF
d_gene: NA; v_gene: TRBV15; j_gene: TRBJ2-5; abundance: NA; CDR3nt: TGTGCCACCAGCAGGACCCGCGGGACCGGGGAGACCCAGTACTTC; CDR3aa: CATSRTRGTGETQYF
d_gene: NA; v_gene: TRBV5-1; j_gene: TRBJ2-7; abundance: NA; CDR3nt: TGCGCCAGCAGCTTGGTGGGGGGCGCGGAGGAGCAGTACTTC; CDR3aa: CASSLVGGAEEQYF